Reported below is one T cell receptor beta chain. Antigen unknown. Germline lookup yields CDR1 MRHNA and CDR2 SNTAGT. The CDR3 is made up of 13 amino acids. The V gene lost 5 bases and the J gene lost 6 bases, with 10 bases spanning the gap. This record belongs to a study of vaccination and CD4 T cells after COVID-19. Overall study context: The convalescent group had six males, four females, seven Caucasians, two Asians, one multiracial.

Treatment in this sample: approximately nine-day PBMC culture with coronavirus spike peptide pools or control peptides (ViraFEST assay). ViraFEST enlarged antigen-specific T cell populations with peptide pools and afterwards sequenced TCRs. On days 3 and 7, half the medium was swapped for fresh IL-2-containing medium. The Oncomine TCR Beta short-read assay sequenced DNA from cultured CD4+ T cells. MiXCR was run by TCRdb on the PCR reads, yielding one entry per CDR3 protein. Among 15,000 to 20,000 distinct CDR3 sequences listed, 56% were seen once. Broader study findings: The authors identified 304 of 307 vaccine-specific clones in convalescent patients as spike mono-reactive.

The sequencing sample was made of CD4+ T cells from blood, cultured in vitro. The gene calls are TRBV6-4 and TRBJ2-2; TRBD1 might be the D (6 bases). This sequence originates from a human donor who had recovered from COVID-19. The CDR3 sequence: CASSHTGSGELFF. The CDR3 nucleotides are TGTGCCAGCAGTCACACAGGGTCCGGGGAGCTGTTTTTT.